This TCR beta chain emerged from a study of Graves' ophthalmopathy and Graves' hyperthyroidism. Amplification of the TCR beta CDR3 regions used RNA transcripts (as template). Second-round multiplex PCR came after first-round RT-PCR with HTBI primers. A single record per CDR3 protein comes from TCRdb applying MiXCR to the multiplex PCR reads. The table shows approximately 700,000 distinct CDR3 sequences, with 35% to 50% occurring only once. This CDR3 is 16 amino acids long. The V gene's germline CDR1 is LNHDA and CDR2 SQIVND (reference sequence). The ends lost 5 bases at V and 1 base at J; junction bases unmatched: 4. As regards this clonotype: The antigen is undetermined.

Study-wide results and caveats: Stable hyperthyroidism and ophthalmopathy were told apart by a 13-signature model, which achieved just over 85% sensitivity and roughly 80% specificity.

Having ophthalmopathy, the donors showed moderate-to-severe activity, CAS ≥3 and NOSPECS ≥4, with disease lasting under 3 months. This rearrangement joins TRBV19 to TRBJ1-5, with 11 bases fitting TRBD1. The sequenced material came from peripheral blood. The source is an adult man with Graves' ophthalmopathy. This CDR3 reads CASSRRTGGSNQPQHF. CDR3 bases: TGTGCCAGTAGTCGACGGACAGGGGGCAGCAATCAGCCCCAGCATTTT.